The source of this T cell receptor beta chain is a study of CD8+CD57+ T cells in acquired aplastic anemia. V trimming: 6 bases; J trimming: 0 bases; junction bases outside the gene matches: 10. The germline gives CDR1 DFQATT, CDR2 SNEGSKA (reference sequence). The CDR3 loop spans 17 amino acids. Both TCR beta VDJ combination and CDR3 sequence profiling were carried out. Genomic DNA was the template for this profiling. TCRdb reprocessed the reads via MiXCR and lists one record per CDR3 protein. The sample holds 310,000 or so distinct CDR3 sequences, approximately 60% seen once. An expansion of CD8+CD57+ cells by flow cytometry had been shown in patients chosen for sequencing.

This chain links TRBV20-1 with TRBJ2-7; 14 bases fit TRBD2. The sample comprised sorted CD4+, CD8+, or CD8+CD57+ T cells (not recorded which) from PBMCs. The TCR was taken from a human donor with aplastic anemia. CDR3 DNA: TGCAGTGCACAGCGACTAGCGGGGGGGCATGTCTCCTACGAGCAGTACTTC. This sequence encodes CSAQRLAGGHVSYEQYF.